Given below is one T cell receptor (beta chain) in context. This sample is drawn from a study of shared clonotypes between healthy human individuals. Looked up from germline, CDR1 is SGHTA and CDR2 is FQGTGA. J lost 1 base, V lost 8 bases, and 2 bases had no gene match. The CDR3 has 13 amino acids. Profiling relied on immunoSEQ multiplex PCR, and the TCRdb table lists in-frame clones only, not all of them. Here the sample spans 2,500,000 or so clones, roughly 93% being singletons. The chain is built from TRBV7-3 and TRBJ2-5; 9 bases fit TRBD2. This receptor was identified in a man between 18 and 29 years old in good health. Some clones in this sample may be carry-over from other donors' samples. Sequenced material: naive CD4+ T cells from PBMCs. Subset denoted: CD45RA+ positively selected. The chain's CDR3 is CASASGAQETQYF. Written as DNA, the CDR3 is TGTGCCAGCGCTAGCGGGGCCCAAGAGACCCAGTACTTC.